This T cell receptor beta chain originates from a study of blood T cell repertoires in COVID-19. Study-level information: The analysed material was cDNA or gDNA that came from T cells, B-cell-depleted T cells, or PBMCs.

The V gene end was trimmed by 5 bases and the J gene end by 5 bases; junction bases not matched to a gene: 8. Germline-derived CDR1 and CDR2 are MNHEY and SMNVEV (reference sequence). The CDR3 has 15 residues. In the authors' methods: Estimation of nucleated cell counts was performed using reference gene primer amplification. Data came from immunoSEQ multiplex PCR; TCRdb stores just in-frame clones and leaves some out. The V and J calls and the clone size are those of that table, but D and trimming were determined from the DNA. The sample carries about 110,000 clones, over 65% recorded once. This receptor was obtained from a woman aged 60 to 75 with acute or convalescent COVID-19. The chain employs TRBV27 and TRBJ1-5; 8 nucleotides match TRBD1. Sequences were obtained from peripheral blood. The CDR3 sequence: CASSAGTGMDQPQHF. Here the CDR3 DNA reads TGTGCCAGCAGTGCCGGGACAGGTATGGATCAGCCCCAGCATTTT.